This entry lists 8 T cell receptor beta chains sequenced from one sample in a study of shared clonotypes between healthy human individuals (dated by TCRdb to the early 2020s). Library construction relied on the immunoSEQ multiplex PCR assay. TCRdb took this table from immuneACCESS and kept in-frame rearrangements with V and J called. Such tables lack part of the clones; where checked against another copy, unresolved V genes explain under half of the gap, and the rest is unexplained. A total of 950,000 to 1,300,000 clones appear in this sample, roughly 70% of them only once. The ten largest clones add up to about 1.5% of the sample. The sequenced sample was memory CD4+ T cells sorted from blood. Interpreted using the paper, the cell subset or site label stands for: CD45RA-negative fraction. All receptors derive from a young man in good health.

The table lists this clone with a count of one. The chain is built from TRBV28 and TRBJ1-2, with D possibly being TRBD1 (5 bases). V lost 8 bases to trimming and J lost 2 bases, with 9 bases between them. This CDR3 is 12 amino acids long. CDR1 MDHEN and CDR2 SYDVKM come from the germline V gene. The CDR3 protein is CASSGVNYGYTF. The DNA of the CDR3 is TGTGCCAGCTCGGGGGTCAACTATGGCTACACCTTC.

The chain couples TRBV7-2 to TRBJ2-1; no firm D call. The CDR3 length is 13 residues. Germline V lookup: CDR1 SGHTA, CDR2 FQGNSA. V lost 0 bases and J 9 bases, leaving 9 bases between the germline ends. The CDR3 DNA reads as TGTGCCAGCAGCTTAGCTAGGTTTAGTGAGCAGTTCTTC. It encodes CASSLARFSEQFF. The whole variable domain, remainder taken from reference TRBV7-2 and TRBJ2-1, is GAGVSQSPSNKVTEKGKDVELRCDPISGHTALYWYRQSLGQGLEFLIYFQGNSAPDKSGLPSDRFSAERTGGSVSTLTIQRTQQEDSAVYLCASSLARFSEQFFGPGTRLTVL.

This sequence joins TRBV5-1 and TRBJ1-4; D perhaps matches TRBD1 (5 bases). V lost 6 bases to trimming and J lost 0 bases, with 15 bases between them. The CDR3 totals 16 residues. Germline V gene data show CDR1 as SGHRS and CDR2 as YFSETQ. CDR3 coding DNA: TGCGCCAGCACCCGTGGGGACCTCGCAACTAATGAAAAACTGTTTTTT. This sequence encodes CASTRGDLATNEKLFF.

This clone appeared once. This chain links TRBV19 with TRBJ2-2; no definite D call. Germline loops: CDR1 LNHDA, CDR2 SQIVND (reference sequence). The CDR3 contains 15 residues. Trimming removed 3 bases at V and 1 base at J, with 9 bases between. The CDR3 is CASSMRLGNTGELFF. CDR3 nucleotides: TGTGCCAGTAGTATGAGGTTGGGGAACACCGGGGAGCTGTTTTTT.

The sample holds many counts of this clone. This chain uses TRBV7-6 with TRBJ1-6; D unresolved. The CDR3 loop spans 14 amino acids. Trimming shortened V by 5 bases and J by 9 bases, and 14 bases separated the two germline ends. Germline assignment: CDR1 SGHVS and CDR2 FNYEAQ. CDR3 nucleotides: TGTGCCAGCAGCCAGGACCCAAGAGGTTCACCCCTCCACTTT. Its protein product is CASSQDPRGSPLHF. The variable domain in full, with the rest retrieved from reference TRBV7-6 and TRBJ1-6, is GAGVSQSPRYKVTKRGQDVALRCDPISGHVSLYWYRQALGQGPEFLTYFNYEAQQDKSGLPNDRFSAERPEGSISTLTIQRTEQRDSAMYRCASSQDPRGSPLHFGNGTRLTVT.

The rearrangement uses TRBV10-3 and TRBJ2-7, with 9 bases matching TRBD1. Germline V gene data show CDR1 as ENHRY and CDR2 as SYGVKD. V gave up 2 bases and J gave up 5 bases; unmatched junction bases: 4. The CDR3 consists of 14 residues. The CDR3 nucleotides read TGTGCCATCAGTGAGAGACAGGGGGGGGACGAGCAGTACTTC. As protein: CAISERQGGDEQYF.

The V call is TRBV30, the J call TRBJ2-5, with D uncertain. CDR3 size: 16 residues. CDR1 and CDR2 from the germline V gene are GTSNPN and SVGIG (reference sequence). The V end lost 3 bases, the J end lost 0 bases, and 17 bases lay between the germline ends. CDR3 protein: CAWSHDMNSDQETQYF. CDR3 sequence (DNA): TGTGCCTGGAGCCACGATATGAACAGCGACCAAGAGACCCAGTACTTC.

CDR3 nucleotides: TGCGCCAGCAGCCAAGAGGGCTCCCCCAGCGCAGATACGCAGTATTTT. This sequence encodes CASSQEGSPSADTQYF. The chain couples TRBV4-1 to TRBJ2-3; D is undetermined. CDR1 MGHRA and CDR2 YSYEKL come from the germline V gene. V gave up 0 bases and J gave up 4 bases, with 14 bases separating them. The CDR3 has 16 residues.